This paragraph covers one T cell receptor (beta chain) sequence. Its target is not known. This record comes from a study of T cell repertoires in cytomegalovirus infection. Study-level information: Evidence of both CMV infection and a matching HLA type came from public TCR beta signatures.

TCRdb processed the reads anew with MiXCR; each CDR3 protein has one entry. The table has 310,000 or so distinct CDR3 sequences, about a quarter seen once. Study-wide points: The ex vivo response was dominated by HLA-C-restricted CMV-specific TCR beta clonotypes. Cumulated frequencies of public TCR beta families served to identify carriers of CMV plus the relevant HLA.

The clonotype was recovered from a human donor in good health (CMV status not recorded). Some clones in this sample may be carry-over from other donors' samples. Sequencing was performed on PBMCs.

The CDR3 loop is CSARDRGSVDTQYF. The CDR3 DNA follows: TGCAGTGCTAGAGATCGGGGTTCGGTAGATACGCAGTATTTT. J is TRBJ2-3 and V is TRBV20-1; the D gene is possibly TRBD2 (5 bases). Germline V gene lookup returns CDR1 DFQATT and CDR2 SNEGSKA (reference sequence). V was trimmed by 0 bases and J by 5 bases, leaving 12 bases between them. This CDR3 is built from 14 residues.